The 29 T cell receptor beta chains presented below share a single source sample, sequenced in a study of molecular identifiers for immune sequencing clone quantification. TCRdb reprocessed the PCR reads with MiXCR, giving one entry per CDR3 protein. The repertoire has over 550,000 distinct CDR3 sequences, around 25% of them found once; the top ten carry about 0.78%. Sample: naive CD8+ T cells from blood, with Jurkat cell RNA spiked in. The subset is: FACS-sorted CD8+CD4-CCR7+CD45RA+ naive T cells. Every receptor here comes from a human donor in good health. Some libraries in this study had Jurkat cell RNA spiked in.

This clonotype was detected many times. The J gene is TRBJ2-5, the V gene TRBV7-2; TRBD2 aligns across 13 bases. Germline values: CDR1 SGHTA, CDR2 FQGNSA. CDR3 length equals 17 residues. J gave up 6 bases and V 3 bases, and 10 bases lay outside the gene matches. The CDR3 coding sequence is TGTGCCAGCAGCTTGGGTTTGACTAGCGGGGGGAAAAAGACCCAGTACTTC. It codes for CASSLGLTSGGKKTQYF.

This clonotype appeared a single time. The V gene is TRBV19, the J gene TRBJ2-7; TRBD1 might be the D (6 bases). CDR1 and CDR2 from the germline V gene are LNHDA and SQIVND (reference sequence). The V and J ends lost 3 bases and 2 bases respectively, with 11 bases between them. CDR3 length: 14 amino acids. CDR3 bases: TGTGCCAGTAGTATCTTCCAGGGGACCTACGAGCAGTACTTC. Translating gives CASSIFQGTYEQYF.

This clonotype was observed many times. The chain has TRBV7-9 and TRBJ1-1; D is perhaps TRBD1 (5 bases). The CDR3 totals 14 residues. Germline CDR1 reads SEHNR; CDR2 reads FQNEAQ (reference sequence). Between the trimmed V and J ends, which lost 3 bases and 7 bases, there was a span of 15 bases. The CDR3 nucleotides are TGTGCCAGCAGCTTCACAGGAGAGCGTTATGAAGCTTTCTTT. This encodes CASSFTGERYEAFF. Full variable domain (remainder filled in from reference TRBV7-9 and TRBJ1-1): DTGVSQNPRHKITKRGQNVTFRCDPISEHNRLYWYRQTLGQGPEFLTYFQNEAQLEKSRLLSDRFSAERPKGSFSTLEIQRTEQGDSAMYLCASSFTGERYEAFFGQGTRLTVV.

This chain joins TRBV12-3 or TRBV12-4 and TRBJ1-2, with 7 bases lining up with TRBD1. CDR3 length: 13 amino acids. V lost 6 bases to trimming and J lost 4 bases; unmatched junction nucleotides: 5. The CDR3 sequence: CASRTGQSYGYTF. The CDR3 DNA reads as TGTGCCAGCAGAACGGGACAGAGCTATGGCTACACCTTC.

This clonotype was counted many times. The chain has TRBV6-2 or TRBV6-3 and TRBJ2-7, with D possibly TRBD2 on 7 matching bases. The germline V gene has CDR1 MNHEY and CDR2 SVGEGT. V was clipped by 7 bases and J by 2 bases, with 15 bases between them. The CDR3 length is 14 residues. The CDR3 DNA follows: TGTGCCAGCACCACGCTGCGGGGGCCCTACGAGCAGTACTTC. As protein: CASTTLRGPYEQYF.

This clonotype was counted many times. CDR3 region: CASSQDTRTYF. The CDR3 DNA reads as TGTGCCAGCAGCCAAGATACTCGGACTTACTTC. The rearrangement joins TRBV3-1 to TRBJ2-7; D may be TRBD2 (5 bases). The CDR3 totals 11 residues. The V end lost 0 bases, the J end lost 13 bases, and 10 bases lay between the germline ends. Germline V gene sequence: CDR1 LGHDT, CDR2 YNNKEL (reference sequence).

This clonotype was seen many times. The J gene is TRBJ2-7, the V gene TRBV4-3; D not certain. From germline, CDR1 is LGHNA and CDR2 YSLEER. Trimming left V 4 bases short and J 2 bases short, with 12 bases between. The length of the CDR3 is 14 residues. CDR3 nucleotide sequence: TGCGCCAGCAGCCTACTGAGTCGTCCCTACGAGCAGTACTTC. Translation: CASSLLSRPYEQYF.

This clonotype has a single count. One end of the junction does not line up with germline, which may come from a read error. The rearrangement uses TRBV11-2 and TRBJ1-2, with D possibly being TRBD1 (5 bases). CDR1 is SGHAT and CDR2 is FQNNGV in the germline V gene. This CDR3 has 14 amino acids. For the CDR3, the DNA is TGTGCCCGCAGCTTATGGGGGACCGCGAATGGCTACACCTTC. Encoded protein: CARSLWGTANGYTF.

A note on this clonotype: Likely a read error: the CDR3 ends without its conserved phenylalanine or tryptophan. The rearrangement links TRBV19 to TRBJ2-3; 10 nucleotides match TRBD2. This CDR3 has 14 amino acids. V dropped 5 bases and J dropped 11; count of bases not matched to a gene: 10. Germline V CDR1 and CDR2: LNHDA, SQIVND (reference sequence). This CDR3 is CASSWSGRAVMQYL. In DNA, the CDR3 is TGTGCCAGTAGTTGGAGCGGGAGGGCAGTTATGCAGTATCTT.

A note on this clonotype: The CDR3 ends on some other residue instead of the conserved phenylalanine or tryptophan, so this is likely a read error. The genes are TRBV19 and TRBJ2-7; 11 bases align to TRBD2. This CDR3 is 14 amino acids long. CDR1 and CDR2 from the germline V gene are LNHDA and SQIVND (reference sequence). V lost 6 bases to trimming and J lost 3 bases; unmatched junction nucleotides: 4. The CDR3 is CASSGTSGHYEQYL. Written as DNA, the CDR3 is TGTGCCAGTAGCGGGACTAGCGGCCACTACGAGCAGTACCTC.

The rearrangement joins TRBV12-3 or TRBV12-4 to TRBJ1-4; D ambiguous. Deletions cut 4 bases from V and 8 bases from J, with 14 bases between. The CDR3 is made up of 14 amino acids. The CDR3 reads CASSSSMTPEKLFF. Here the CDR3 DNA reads TGTGCCAGCAGTTCGTCAATGACACCCGAAAAACTGTTTTTT.

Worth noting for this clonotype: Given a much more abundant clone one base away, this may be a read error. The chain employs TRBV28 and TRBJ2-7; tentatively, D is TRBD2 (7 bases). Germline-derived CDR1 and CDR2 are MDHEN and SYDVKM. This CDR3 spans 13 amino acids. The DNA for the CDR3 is TGTGCCACCTGGGGAGGGGGTCCCTACGAGCTGTACTTC. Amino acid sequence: CATWGGGPYELYF.

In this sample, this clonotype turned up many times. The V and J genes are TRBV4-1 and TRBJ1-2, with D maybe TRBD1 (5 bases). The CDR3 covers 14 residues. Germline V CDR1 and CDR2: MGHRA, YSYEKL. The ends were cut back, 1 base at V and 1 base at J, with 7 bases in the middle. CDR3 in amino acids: CASSQVQDNYGYTF. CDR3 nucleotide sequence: TGCGCCAGCAGCCAAGTACAGGATAACTATGGCTACACCTTC.

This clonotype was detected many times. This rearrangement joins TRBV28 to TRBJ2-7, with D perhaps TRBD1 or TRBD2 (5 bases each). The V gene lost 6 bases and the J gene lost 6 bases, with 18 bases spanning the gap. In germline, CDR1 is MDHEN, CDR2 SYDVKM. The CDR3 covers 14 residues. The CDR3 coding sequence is TGTGCCAGCAGGCCAAACCCCGGGACGGGCGAGCAGTACTTC. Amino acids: CASRPNPGTGEQYF.

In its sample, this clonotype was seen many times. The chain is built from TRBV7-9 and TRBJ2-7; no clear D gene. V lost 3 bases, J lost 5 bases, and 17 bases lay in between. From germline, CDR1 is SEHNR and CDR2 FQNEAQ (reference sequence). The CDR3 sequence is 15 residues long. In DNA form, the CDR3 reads TGTGCCAGCAGCTTTATCCTGCCTTTGGAAGACGAGCAGTACTTC. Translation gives CASSFILPLEDEQYF.

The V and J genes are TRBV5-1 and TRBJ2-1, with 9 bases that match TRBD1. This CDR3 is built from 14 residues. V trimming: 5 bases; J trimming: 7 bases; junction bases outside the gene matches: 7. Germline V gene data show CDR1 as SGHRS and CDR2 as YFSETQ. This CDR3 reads CASRAGQGMNEQFF. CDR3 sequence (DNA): TGCGCCAGCAGGGCGGGACAGGGAATGAATGAGCAGTTCTTC.

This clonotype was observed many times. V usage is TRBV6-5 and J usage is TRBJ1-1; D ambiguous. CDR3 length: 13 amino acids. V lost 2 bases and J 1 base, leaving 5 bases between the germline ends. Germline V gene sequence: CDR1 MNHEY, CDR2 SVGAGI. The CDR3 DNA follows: TGTGCCAGCAGTTACACAGAGAACACTGAAGCTTTCTTT. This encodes CASSYTENTEAFF.

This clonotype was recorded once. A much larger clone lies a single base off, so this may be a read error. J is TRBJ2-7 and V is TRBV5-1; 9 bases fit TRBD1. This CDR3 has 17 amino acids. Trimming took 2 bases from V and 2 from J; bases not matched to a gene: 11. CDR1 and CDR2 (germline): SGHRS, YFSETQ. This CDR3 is CASSFGQGRILPYEQYF. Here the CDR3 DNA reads TGCGCCAGCAGCTTCGGACAGGGGCGAATTCTGCCCTACGAGCAGTACTTC.

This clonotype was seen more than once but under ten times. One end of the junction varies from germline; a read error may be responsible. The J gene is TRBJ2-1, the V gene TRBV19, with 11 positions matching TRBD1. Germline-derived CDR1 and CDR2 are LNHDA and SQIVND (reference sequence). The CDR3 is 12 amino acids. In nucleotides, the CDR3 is TGTGCCAGTACTAACCCGGGACAGGGGGAACTTTTC. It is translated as CASTNPGQGELF. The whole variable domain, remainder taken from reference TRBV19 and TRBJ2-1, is DGGITQSPKYLFRKEGQNVTLSCEQNLNHDAMYWYRQDPGQGLRLIYYSQIVNDFQKGDIAEGYSVSREKKESFPLTVTSAQKNPTAFYLCASTNPGQGELFGPGTRLTVL.

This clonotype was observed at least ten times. DNA of the CDR3: TGTGCCAGCAGTTTCAGGACTAGCGGGTACAATGAGCAGTTCTTC. It translates to CASSFRTSGYNEQFF. The V and J genes are TRBV28 and TRBJ2-1; TRBD2 matches 11 bases. The germline V gene encodes CDR1 MDHEN and CDR2 SYDVKM. Germline trimming cut 3 bases from V and 4 bases from J; bases unmatched to any gene: 2. The CDR3 is 15 amino acids.

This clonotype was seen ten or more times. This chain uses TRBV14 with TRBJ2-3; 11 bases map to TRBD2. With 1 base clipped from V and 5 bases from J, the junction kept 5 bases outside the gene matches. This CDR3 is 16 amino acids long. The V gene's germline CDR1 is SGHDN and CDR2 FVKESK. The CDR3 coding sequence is TGTGCCAGCAGCCAAGTTAGCGGGGGGGCCATAGATACGCAGTATTTT. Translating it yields CASSQVSGGAIDTQYF.

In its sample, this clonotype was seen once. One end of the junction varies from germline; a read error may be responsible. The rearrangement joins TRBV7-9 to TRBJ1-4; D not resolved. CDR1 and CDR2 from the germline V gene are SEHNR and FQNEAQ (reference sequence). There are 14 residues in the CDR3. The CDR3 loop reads CASSPTLTNEKLLF. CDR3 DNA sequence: TGTGCCAGCAGCCCGACACTTACTAATGAAAAACTGCTTTTT.

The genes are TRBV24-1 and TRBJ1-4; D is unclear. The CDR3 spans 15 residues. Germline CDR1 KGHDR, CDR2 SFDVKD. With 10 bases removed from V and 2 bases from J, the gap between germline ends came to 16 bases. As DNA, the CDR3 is TGTGCCACGACCGGGTGCGGTTGCACTAATGAAAAACTGTTTTTT. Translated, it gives CATTGCGCTNEKLFF.

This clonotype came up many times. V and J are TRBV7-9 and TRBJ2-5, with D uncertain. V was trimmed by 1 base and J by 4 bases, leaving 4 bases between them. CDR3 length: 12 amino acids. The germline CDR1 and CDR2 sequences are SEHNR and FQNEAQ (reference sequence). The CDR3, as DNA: TGTGCCAGCAGCTTAGAGCGAGAGACCCAGTACTTC. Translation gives CASSLERETQYF.

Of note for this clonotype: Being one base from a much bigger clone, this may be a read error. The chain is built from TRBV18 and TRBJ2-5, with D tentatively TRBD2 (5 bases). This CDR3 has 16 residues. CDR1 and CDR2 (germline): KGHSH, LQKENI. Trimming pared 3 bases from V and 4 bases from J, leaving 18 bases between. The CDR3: CASSPRPLVYGETQYF. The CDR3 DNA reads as TGTGCCAGCTCACCGAGACCACTAGTTTACGGAGAGACCCAGTACTTC. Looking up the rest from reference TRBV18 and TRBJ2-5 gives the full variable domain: NAGVMQNPRHLVRRRGQEARLRCSPMKGHSHVYWYRQLPEEGLKFMVYLQKENIIDESGMPKERFSAEFPKEGPSILRIQQVVRGDSAAYFCASSPRPLVYGETQYFGPGTRLLVL.

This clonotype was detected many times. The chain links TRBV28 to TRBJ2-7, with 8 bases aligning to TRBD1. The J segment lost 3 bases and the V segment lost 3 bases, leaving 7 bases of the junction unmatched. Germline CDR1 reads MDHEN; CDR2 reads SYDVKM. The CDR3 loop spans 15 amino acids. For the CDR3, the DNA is TGTGCCAGCAGTTTCAGGGGGCCGAGAATCTACGAGCAGTACTTC. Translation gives CASSFRGPRIYEQYF.

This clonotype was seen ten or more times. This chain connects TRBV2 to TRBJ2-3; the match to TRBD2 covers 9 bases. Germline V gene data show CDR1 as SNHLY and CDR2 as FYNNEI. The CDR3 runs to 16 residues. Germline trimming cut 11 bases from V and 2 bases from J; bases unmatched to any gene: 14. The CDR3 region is CAGRGEPGLATDTQYF. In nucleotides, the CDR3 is TGTGCCGGTAGAGGAGAGCCGGGACTAGCCACAGATACGCAGTATTTT.

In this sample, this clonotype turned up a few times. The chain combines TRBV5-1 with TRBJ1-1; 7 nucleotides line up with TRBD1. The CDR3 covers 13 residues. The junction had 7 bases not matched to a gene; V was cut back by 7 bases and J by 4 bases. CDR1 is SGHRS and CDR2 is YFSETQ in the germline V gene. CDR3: CASGDRASTEAFF. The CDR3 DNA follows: TGCGCCAGCGGGGACAGAGCGAGCACTGAAGCTTTCTTT.

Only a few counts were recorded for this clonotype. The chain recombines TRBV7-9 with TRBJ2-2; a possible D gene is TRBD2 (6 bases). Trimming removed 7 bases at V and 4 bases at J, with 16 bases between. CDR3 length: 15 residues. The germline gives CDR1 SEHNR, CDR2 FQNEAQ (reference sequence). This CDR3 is CASTPLVAATGELFF. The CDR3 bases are TGTGCCAGCACCCCGCTCGTAGCGGCCACCGGGGAGCTGTTTTTT.